These 20 T cell receptor beta chains were sequenced from one sample in a study of cytomegalovirus exposure and HLA in healthy donors. Primers for the PCR totalled 60 Vbeta and 13 Jbeta. TCRdb's table, derived via immunoSEQ multiplex PCR, lists solely in-frame clones and lacks some. The repertoire holds over 100,000 clones, 60% to 80% seen once, with approximately 4.2% in the top ten. What was sequenced was PBMCs. The receptors come from a man between 45 and 60 years old in good health and CMV-seropositive.

The V gene is TRBV5-8, the J gene TRBJ1-5, with D possibly TRBD1 on 6 matching bases. The CDR3 contains 16 residues. CDR1 and CDR2 (germline): SGHTS, YDEGEE. V was clipped by 0 bases and J by 2 bases, with 12 bases between them. This CDR3 is CASSLAGARRNQPQHF. The CDR3, as DNA: TGTGCCAGCAGCTTGGCAGGGGCTAGACGCAATCAGCCCCAGCATTTT.

V usage is TRBV6-9 and J usage is TRBJ1-1; 9 bases agree with TRBD1. Unmatched junction bases numbered 4, after V lost 4 bases and J lost 7 bases. CDR1 is MNHGY and CDR2 is SVAAGI in the germline V gene. This CDR3 has 13 residues. CDR3 sequence: CASSWGQGGEAFF. The DNA of the CDR3 is TGTGCCAGCAGTTGGGGACAGGGAGGTGAAGCTTTCTTT.

The chain links TRBV6-5 to TRBJ1-1; unclear D gene. The CDR3 length is 13 residues. V dropped 8 bases and J dropped 4 bases, with 14 bases sitting between them. Germline CDR1 reads MNHEY; CDR2 reads SVGAGI. In DNA, the CDR3 is TGTGCCAGCGGAAATCGGGGTGGCACTGAAGCTTTCTTT. Amino acids: CASGNRGGTEAFF.

The chain links TRBV29-1 to TRBJ2-7; 7 bases match TRBD1. The CDR3 has 13 residues. The germline gives CDR1 SQVTM, CDR2 ANQGSEA. V was clipped by 4 bases and J by 4 bases; unmatched bases: 7. The CDR3 is CSVAGTASYEQYF. DNA for the CDR3: TGCAGCGTTGCCGGGACAGCCAGTTACGAGCAGTACTTC.

On this clone itself: One junction end does not reproduce the germline sequence, and a read error may be involved. V is TRBV2 and J is TRBJ1-2, with TRBD1 matching over 9 bases. Germline assignment: CDR1 SNHLY and CDR2 FYNNEI. The CDR3 is 15 residues long. CDR3 loop: CASRPPRDRVPFFDF. Written as DNA, the CDR3 is TGTGCCAGCAGACCTCCCCGGGACAGGGTTCCTTTCTTTGACTTC.

The chain's CDR3 is CASSLDGGSSYNEQFF. Written as DNA, the CDR3 is TGCGCCAGCAGCTTGGATGGCGGGAGCTCCTACAATGAGCAGTTCTTC. The chain couples TRBV5-1 to TRBJ2-1; 7 bases align to TRBD2. J gave up 0 bases and V 0 bases, and 3 bases lay outside the gene matches. Germline V gene data show CDR1 as SGHRS and CDR2 as YFSETQ. This CDR3 is 16 amino acids long.

The table lists this clone with a few counts. The chain links TRBV7-7 to TRBJ1-1, with unresolved D. CDR3 length: 13 amino acids. Germline V CDR1 and CDR2: SSHAT, FNYEAQ (reference sequence). Deletions cut 4 bases from V and 7 bases from J, with 13 bases between. The CDR3 region has the DNA TGTGCCAGCAGCTCGACCGAGGGCGGTGAAGCTTTCTTT. It translates to CASSSTEGGEAFF.

Details on this clone: The junction departs from germline at one end; a sequencing error may be responsible. The rearrangement joins TRBV5-1 to TRBJ2-7, with TRBD2 matching over 8 bases. This CDR3 has 15 residues. CDR1 and CDR2 (germline): SGHRS, YFSETQ. CDR3 in DNA: TGCGCCAGTACCCCTTTGGCGGGGGGAACCTACGGGCAGTACTTC. Protein: CASTPLAGGTYGQYF.

The chain is built from TRBV5-1 and TRBJ2-6; a weak D match, TRBD2 (6 bases). The CDR3 totals 15 residues. V lost 4 bases to trimming and J lost 4 bases, with 12 bases between them. Germline CDR1 reads SGHRS; CDR2 reads YFSETQ. The CDR3 loop is CASSPIGGGANVLTF. The DNA of the CDR3 is TGCGCCAGCAGCCCAATCGGAGGGGGGGCCAACGTCCTGACTTTC.

This rearrangement joins TRBV2 to TRBJ2-1; 12 bases are shared with TRBD2. V trimming: 5 bases; J trimming: 5 bases; junction bases outside the gene matches: 7. Germline CDR1 is SNHLY and CDR2 is FYNNEI. The CDR3 length is 16 residues. Here the CDR3 DNA reads TGTGCCAGCAGTCGGAAACTAGCGGGGGGTAACAATGAGCAGTTCTTC. Amino acids: CASSRKLAGGNNEQFF.

The chain is built from TRBV7-5 and TRBJ1-5; the table names TRBD1, a call not compared with the DNA. TRBV7-5 is classified as a pseudogene. This CDR3 has 20 amino acids. The CDR3 DNA follows: TGTGTCAGAAGCTTATTGGGGGGGACAGGAGGTTTGTCTTGCAATCAGCCCCAGCATTTT. It is translated as CVRSLLGGTGGLSCNQPQHF.

The chain is built from TRBV5-1 and TRBJ1-1; the D gene is possibly TRBD1 (6 bases). Looked up from germline, CDR1 is SGHRS and CDR2 is YFSETQ. CDR3 size: 14 residues. Trimming left V 4 bases short and J 10 bases short, with 20 bases between. The DNA of the CDR3 is TGCGCCAGCAGCCCGGACAGAAGTTCTGTATCAGCTTTCTTT. Its protein product is CASSPDRSSVSAFF.

The chain combines TRBV10-2 with TRBJ1-2; D remains unclear. V was pared by 0 bases and J by 1 base, with 9 bases between. This CDR3 comprises 15 residues. Germline V gene data show CDR1 as WSHSY and CDR2 as SAAADI. CDR3 DNA: TGCGCCAGCAGTGAGTCGGTGGCAGATAACTATGGCTACACCTTC. Translation gives CASSESVADNYGYTF.

This chain connects TRBV4-2 to TRBJ1-5, with 8 positions matching TRBD1. Germline V gene data show CDR1 as LGHNA and CDR2 as YNFKEQ. V lost 1 base to trimming and J lost 6 bases; unmatched junction nucleotides: 8. The CDR3 has 16 amino acids. CDR3 nucleotides: TGTGCCAGCAGCCAAGGCGGACAGGGTGTCGGTCAGCCCCAGCATTTT. This sequence encodes CASSQGGQGVGQPQHF.

The CDR3 DNA reads as TGTGCCAGCAGTGAAGCCGGGACTAGCGGGAAAAAGACCCAGTACTTC. Translating it yields CASSEAGTSGKKTQYF. The rearrangement uses TRBV25-1 and TRBJ2-5; 13 bases match TRBD2. The CDR3 consists of 16 residues. CDR1 is MGHDK and CDR2 is SYGVNS in the germline V gene. J lost 6 bases, V lost 2 bases, and 6 bases had no gene match. Drawing the rest from reference TRBV25-1 and TRBJ2-5, the complete variable domain is EADIYQTPRYLVIGTGKKITLECSQTMGHDKMYWYQQDPGMELHLIHYSYGVNSTEKGDLSSESTVSRIRTEHFPLTLESARPSHTSQYLCASSEAGTSGKKTQYFGPGTRLLVL.

The chain has TRBV19 and TRBJ2-7, with 8 bases matching TRBD2. V dropped 7 bases and J dropped 5; count of bases not matched to a gene: 10. Germline-derived CDR1 and CDR2 are LNHDA and SQIVND (reference sequence). The CDR3 is 14 amino acids. CDR3 loop: CASTERGLDDEQYF. The CDR3 DNA follows: TGTGCCAGTACCGAGAGGGGACTAGACGACGAGCAGTACTTC.

This sequence joins TRBV7-3 and TRBJ2-5; 7 bases are shared with TRBD2. The J call may be wrong; the DNA end is better matched by TRBJ2-7. Germline V CDR1 and CDR2: SGHTA, FQGTGA. The CDR3 is 16 amino acids. The CDR3 region has the DNA TGTGCCAGCAGCTTAAGAGGTCTGCGGGGGAAGGACGAGCAGTACTTC. Its protein is CASSLRGLRGKDEQYF.

This clone was recorded a few times. For the CDR3, the DNA is TGTGCCAGCAGCGAGGGGCGGGGGCTACCCTACGAGCAGTACTTC. Translation gives CASSEGRGLPYEQYF. The rearrangement uses TRBV6-6 and TRBJ2-7, with D possibly matching TRBD2 (7 bases). This CDR3 spans 15 amino acids. The germline V gene has CDR1 MNHNY and CDR2 SVGAGI (reference sequence). V shed 6 bases and J shed 2 bases, with 17 bases lying between them.

CDR3 amino acids: CASSFLTPTRGGPQETQYF. CDR3 nucleotide sequence: TGTGCCAGCAGTTTCCTTACCCCGACCAGAGGGGGCCCCCAAGAGACCCAGTACTTC. This chain connects TRBV27 to TRBJ2-5, with 7 bases that match TRBD1. CDR3 size: 19 residues. V gave up 3 bases and J gave up 1 base; unmatched junction bases: 17. Germline-derived CDR1 and CDR2 are MNHEY and SMNVEV (reference sequence).

The chain uses TRBV10-3 and TRBJ2-7; D is uncertain. Germline V lookup: CDR1 ENHRY, CDR2 SYGVKD. CDR3 length: 13 residues. The V end lost 4 bases, the J end lost 0 bases, and 7 bases lay between the germline ends. This chain's CDR3 is CAISGDISYEQYF. The CDR3 bases are TGTGCCATCAGTGGAGACATCTCCTACGAGCAGTACTTC.